Listed here are 27 T cell receptor beta chains from one sample, sequenced in a study of T cell repertoires in cytomegalovirus infection. TCRdb recomputed calls from the reads with MiXCR, one row per CDR3 protein. The sample holds 510,000 or so distinct CDR3 sequences, less than 30% seen once. Sequenced input: PBMCs. These receptors all come from a human donor in good health (CMV status not recorded). Some clones in this sample may be carry-over from other donors' samples.

This clonotype was seen a handful of times. The V call is TRBV7-9, the J call TRBJ2-3; 9 bases fit TRBD2. Germline CDR1 reads SEHNR; CDR2 reads FQNEAQ (reference sequence). With 5 bases clipped from V and 1 base from J, the junction kept 10 bases outside the gene matches. The CDR3 runs to 17 residues. The chain's CDR3 is CASSPWIAGDGTDTQYF. CDR3 DNA: TGTGCCAGCAGCCCATGGATAGCGGGAGATGGCACAGATACGCAGTATTTT. Drawing the rest from reference TRBV7-9 and TRBJ2-3, the complete variable domain is DTGVSQNPRHKITKRGQNVTFRCDPISEHNRLYWYRQTLGQGPEFLTYFQNEAQLEKSRLLSDRFSAERPKGSFSTLEIQRTEQGDSAMYLCASSPWIAGDGTDTQYFGPGTRLTVL.

Many counts were recorded for this clonotype. The chain combines TRBV7-9 with TRBJ2-6; 8 bases line up with TRBD1. The CDR3 has 16 amino acids. Unmatched junction bases numbered 6, after V lost 7 bases and J lost 1 base. Germline CDR1 SEHNR, CDR2 FQNEAQ (reference sequence). The CDR3 region is CASIPRTGSGANVLTF. The CDR3 nucleotides are TGTGCCAGCATCCCTCGGACAGGGTCTGGGGCCAACGTCCTGACTTTC.

The V call is TRBV14, the J call TRBJ2-1; a possible D gene is TRBD2 (6 bases). Germline V gene data show CDR1 as SGHDN and CDR2 as FVKESK. Trimming took 4 bases from V and 5 from J, leaving 15 bases between them. This CDR3 region has 15 residues. The DNA of the CDR3 is TGTGCCAGCAGCCCCTGGGGGAGGAGCAACAATGAGCAGTTCTTC. Encoded protein: CASSPWGRSNNEQFF.

The chain links TRBV7-2 to TRBJ2-3; 15 bases align to TRBD2. Germline V gene sequence: CDR1 SGHTA, CDR2 FQGNSA. The junction had 3 bases not matched to a gene; V was cut back by 2 bases and J by 3 bases. The CDR3 has 17 amino acids. In DNA form, the CDR3 reads TGTGCCAGCAGCTTAAGAGGGACTAGCGGGAGGACAGATACGCAGTATTTT. It is translated as CASSLRGTSGRTDTQYF.

This clonotype was counted at least ten times. The gene calls are TRBV11-3 and TRBJ2-3; 11 nucleotides agree with TRBD2. CDR1 is SGHNT and CDR2 is YENEEA in the germline V gene. Trimming removed 1 base from V and 2 bases from J; junction bases left unmatched: 8. The CDR3 has 18 amino acids. The CDR3 bases are TGTGCCAGCAGCTTAGGGGAGGGACTAGCGGCCATCACAGATACGCAGTATTTT. Its protein product is CASSLGEGLAAITDTQYF.

Only a few counts were recorded for this clonotype. V usage is TRBV19 and J usage is TRBJ1-3; D unclear. V was trimmed by 1 base and J by 0 bases, leaving 13 bases between them. The germline V gene has CDR1 LNHDA and CDR2 SQIVND (reference sequence). The CDR3 covers 17 residues. The CDR3: CASSIGFRGPSGNTIYF. The CDR3 nucleotides are TGTGCCAGTAGTATAGGCTTCAGAGGCCCCTCTGGAAACACCATATATTTT.

V gene TRBV27 combines with J gene TRBJ2-3, with TRBD1 as a possible D gene (6 bases). Germline assignment: CDR1 MNHEY and CDR2 SMNVEV (reference sequence). V lost 6 bases, J lost 7 bases, and 20 bases lay in between. The CDR3 runs to 15 residues. CDR3 sequence reads: CASSQQGPVENTQYF. DNA for the CDR3: TGTGCCAGCAGCCAACAGGGTCCCGTCGAAAATACGCAGTATTTT.

This clonotype has only a few counts. The chain employs TRBV6-8 and TRBJ2-5; 13 bases line up with TRBD2. There are 19 residues in the CDR3. Germline CDR1 MNHGY, CDR2 SAAAGT. J was trimmed by 2 bases and V by 3 bases; bases with no gene match: 12. In nucleotides, the CDR3 is TGTGCCAGCAGTTATGGGGGGACTAGCGGGATGACATCACAAGAGACCCAGTACTTC. Amino acids: CASSYGGTSGMTSQETQYF.

The rearrangement joins TRBV7-2 to TRBJ2-1; no firm D call. V lost 2 bases and J lost 10, with 18 bases in between. CDR3 length: 15 residues. CDR1 is SGHTA, CDR2 FQGNSA, per germline. The CDR3 DNA reads as TGTGCCAGCAGCTTACTAAAGCGCGGTTCTATGGAGCAGTTCTTC. Its protein is CASSLLKRGSMEQFF.

The table lists this clonotype with a few counts. This chain joins TRBV12-3 or TRBV12-4 and TRBJ2-2, with TRBD1 as a possible D gene (5 bases). The CDR3 covers 14 residues. V was pared by 2 bases and J by 6 bases, with 10 bases between. CDR3 sequence (DNA): TGTGCCAGCAGTTTATTGGGGCAGGCCGGGGAGCTGTTTTTT. Translation gives CASSLLGQAGELFF.

This clonotype showed up many times. The chain carries TRBV20-1 and TRBJ2-2; 7 bases agree with TRBD1. Germline-derived CDR1 and CDR2 are DFQATT and SNEGSKA (reference sequence). The trim removed 2 bases at V and 4 bases at J, leaving 7 bases unmatched. This CDR3 is 15 amino acids long. The CDR3 region has the DNA TGCAGTGCTAGAAGGGGGCGGAAAGGCACCGGGGAGCTGTTTTTT. It yields the protein CSARRGRKGTGELFF.

This clonotype occurred a few times. The V and J genes are TRBV7-2 and TRBJ2-4; 7 nucleotides align to TRBD1. Germline assignment: CDR1 SGHTA and CDR2 FQGNSA. V dropped 4 bases and J dropped 7; count of bases not matched to a gene: 7. This CDR3 is built from 14 residues. CDR3: CASSSGTAVNIQYF. Here the CDR3 DNA reads TGTGCCAGCAGCTCAGGGACAGCGGTGAACATTCAGTACTTC.

The genes are TRBV2 and TRBJ1-1; 9 nucleotides align to TRBD1. The CDR3 loop spans 18 amino acids. In germline, CDR1 is SNHLY, CDR2 FYNNEI. The trim removed 0 bases at V and 7 bases at J, leaving 15 bases unmatched. CDR3 in DNA: TGTGCCAGCAGTGAAGCGATTCGAACCCGGACAGGGGAGAATGAAGCTTTCTTT. It specifies CASSEAIRTRTGENEAFF.

As concerns this clonotype: One junction end does not reproduce the germline sequence, and a read error may be involved. This chain uses TRBV3-1 with TRBJ1-2; D not certain. The CDR3 has 11 amino acids. Germline V gene data show CDR1 as LGHDT and CDR2 as YNNKEL (reference sequence). The CDR3 sequence is CASSSSKWTAF. For the CDR3, the DNA is TGTGCCAGCAGCTCCTCTAAGTGGACTGCCTTC.

The V gene is TRBV29-1, the J gene TRBJ1-2; D remains ambiguous. Between the trimmed V and J ends, which lost 7 bases and 8 bases, there was a span of 14 bases. The length of the CDR3 is 11 residues. The germline CDR1 and CDR2 sequences are SQVTM and ANQGSEA. The CDR3 DNA is TGCAGCGCCGGTGGAGGGTACGGCTACACCTTC. Amino acid sequence: CSAGGGYGYTF. The whole variable domain, filled in from reference TRBV29-1 and TRBJ1-2, reads SAVISQKPSRDICQRGTSLTIQCQVDSQVTMMFWYRQQPGQSLTLIATANQGSEATYESGFVIDKFPISRPNLTFSTLTVSNMSPEDSSIYLCSAGGGYGYTFGSGTRLTVV.

The DNA for the CDR3 is TGTGCCAGCAGTTTAGCGCCTTCCGGGAGCAATCAGCCCCAGCATTTT. Protein: CASSLAPSGSNQPQHF. The chain links TRBV12-3 or TRBV12-4 to TRBJ1-5, with D unresolved. The V gene lost 0 bases and the J gene lost 1 base, with 10 bases spanning the gap. This CDR3 has 16 residues.

The chain carries TRBV28 and TRBJ1-2; TRBD1 matches 7 bases. There are 13 residues in the CDR3. With V trimmed by 7 bases and J by 4 bases, 6 bases remained unmatched. Germline V gene lookup returns CDR1 MDHEN and CDR2 SYDVKM. DNA of the CDR3: TGTGCCAGCAAAGGGGGCGTTGTCTATGGCTACACCTTC. Translating gives CASKGGVVYGYTF.

This clonotype has just a few counts. In DNA form, the CDR3 reads TGTGCCAGCAGCTTGGCAATAGCGGGAGGGCGGGAGTTCTTC. Protein: CASSLAIAGGREFF. This rearrangement joins TRBV5-5 to TRBJ2-1; 11 bases fit TRBD2. Looked up from germline, CDR1 is SGHKS and CDR2 is YYEKEE (reference sequence). V lost 0 bases and J lost 14; bases outside the gene matches: 7. This CDR3 comprises 14 residues.

The chain combines TRBV6-6 with TRBJ2-5; D may be TRBD2 (5 bases). CDR3 size: 17 residues. Germline CDR1 and CDR2: MNHNY and SVGAGI (reference sequence). Deletions cut 2 bases from V and 1 base from J, with 17 bases between. The CDR3 protein is CASSYPGRGRSQETQYF. CDR3 DNA: TGTGCCAGCAGTTACCCGGGCCGCGGGCGGTCCCAAGAGACCCAGTACTTC.

This chain joins TRBV19 and TRBJ2-1, with 7 bases fitting TRBD2. The CDR3 is 17 amino acids. V lost 5 bases to trimming and J lost 9 bases; unmatched junction nucleotides: 19. CDR1 LNHDA and CDR2 SQIVND come from the germline V gene (reference sequence). CDR3 region: CASSSLLLGGRGGEQFF. CDR3 coding DNA: TGTGCCAGTAGTTCCTTACTACTGGGCGGGAGAGGCGGTGAGCAGTTCTTC.

The chain has TRBV18 and TRBJ2-1, with 10 bases that match TRBD2. This CDR3 contains 16 residues. The junction had 8 bases not matched to a gene; V was cut back by 2 bases and J by 7 bases. Germline-derived CDR1 and CDR2 are KGHSH and LQKENI. CDR3 sequence: CASSPVSSSGRNEQFF. In DNA form, the CDR3 reads TGTGCCAGCTCACCAGTATCGTCTAGCGGGAGAAATGAGCAGTTCTTC.

This chain uses TRBV28 with TRBJ1-4, with unresolved D. CDR1 and CDR2 from the germline V gene are MDHEN and SYDVKM. The V end was cut by 4 bases, the J end by 3 bases, with 24 bases between. The length of the CDR3 is 19 residues. CDR3 protein: CASSSRYTRVGDSNEKLFF. CDR3 nucleotides: TGTGCCAGCAGTTCTCGATATACAAGGGTGGGAGATTCTAATGAAAAACTGTTTTTT. Full variable domain (rest looked up from reference TRBV28 and TRBJ1-4): DVKVTQSSRYLVKRTGEKVFLECVQDMDHENMFWYRQDPGLGLRLIYFSYDVKMKEKGDIPEGYSVSREKKERFSLILESASTNQTSMYLCASSSRYTRVGDSNEKLFFGSGTQLSVL.

The gene calls are TRBV6-2 or TRBV6-3 and TRBJ2-2; D ambiguous. Trimming stripped 5 bases from V and 6 bases from J, with 10 bases between. The CDR3 is 13 amino acids. Germline V gives CDR1 MNHEY, CDR2 SVGEGT. This CDR3 is CASSIASAGELFF. As DNA, the CDR3 is TGTGCCAGCAGTATTGCAAGCGCCGGGGAGCTGTTTTTT.

The chain joins TRBV5-6 to TRBJ2-5; 7 nucleotides match TRBD2. The CDR3 is 15 amino acids. Germline CDR1 reads SGHDT; CDR2 reads YYEEEE. V dropped 3 bases and J dropped 2; count of bases not matched to a gene: 7. The CDR3: CASSSSGTVQETQYF. The CDR3 nucleotides read TGTGCCAGCAGCTCTAGCGGAACCGTTCAAGAGACCCAGTACTTC.

The chain recombines TRBV28 with TRBJ1-4, with D possibly being TRBD1 (5 bases). This CDR3 is 14 amino acids long. V gave up 6 bases and J gave up 7 bases, with 15 bases separating them. CDR1 is MDHEN and CDR2 is SYDVKM in the germline V gene. CDR3 region: CASSRPGTGEKLFF. The CDR3 DNA follows: TGTGCCAGCAGCCGCCCCGGGACGGGTGAAAAACTGTTTTTT.

This clonotype was picked up a small number of times. J is TRBJ2-2 and V is TRBV6-1, with TRBD2 matching over 7 bases. After removal of 6 bases from V and 0 bases from J, the junction contained 4 bases not matched to a gene. Germline V CDR1 and CDR2: MNHNS, SASEGT. The length of the CDR3 is 15 residues. The DNA for the CDR3 is TGTGCCAGCAGCTGGGGGGGGACGAACACCGGGGAGCTGTTTTTT. Its translation: CASSWGGTNTGELFF.

The rearrangement links TRBV6-5 to TRBJ2-5; 8 bases agree with TRBD2. Germline values: CDR1 MNHEY, CDR2 SVGAGI. V was clipped by 4 bases and J by 2 bases; unmatched bases: 6. The CDR3 is 15 amino acids. CDR3 in amino acids: CASSFPGLGQETQYF. DNA of the CDR3: TGTGCCAGCAGTTTTCCGGGACTAGGACAAGAGACCCAGTACTTC.